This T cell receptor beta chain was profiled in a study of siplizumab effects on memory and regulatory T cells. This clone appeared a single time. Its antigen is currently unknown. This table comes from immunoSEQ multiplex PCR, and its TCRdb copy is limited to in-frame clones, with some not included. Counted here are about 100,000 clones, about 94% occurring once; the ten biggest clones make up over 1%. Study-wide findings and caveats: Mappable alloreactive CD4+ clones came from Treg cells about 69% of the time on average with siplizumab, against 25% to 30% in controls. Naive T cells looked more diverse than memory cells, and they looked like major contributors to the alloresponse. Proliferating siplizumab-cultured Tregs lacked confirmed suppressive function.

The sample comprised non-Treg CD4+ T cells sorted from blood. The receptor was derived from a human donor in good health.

The CDR3 DNA follows: TGTGCCACCTACCTAAGCGGGAGGAATGCTGGGGCCAACGTCCTGACTTTC. Amino acids: CATYLSGRNAGANVLTF. The chain recombines TRBV15 with TRBJ2-6; the match to TRBD2 covers 9 bases. Germline CDR1 is LNHNV and CDR2 is YYDKDF (reference sequence). Trimming at V came to 8 bases and at J to 2 bases, leaving 10 bases not matched to a gene. The length of the CDR3 is 17 residues.